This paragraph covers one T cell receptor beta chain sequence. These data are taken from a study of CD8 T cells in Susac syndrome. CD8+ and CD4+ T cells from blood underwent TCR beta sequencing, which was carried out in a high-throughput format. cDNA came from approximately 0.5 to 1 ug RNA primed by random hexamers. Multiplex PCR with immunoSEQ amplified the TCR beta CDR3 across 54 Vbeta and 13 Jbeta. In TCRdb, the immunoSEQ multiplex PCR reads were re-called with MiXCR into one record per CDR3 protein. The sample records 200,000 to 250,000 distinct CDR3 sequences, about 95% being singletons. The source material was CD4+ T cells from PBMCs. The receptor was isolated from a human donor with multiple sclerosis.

CDR3 protein: CASSLSPGVLYGYTF. Here the CDR3 DNA reads TGTGCCAGCAGTTTATCGCCCGGAGTGCTCTATGGCTACACCTTC. The J gene is TRBJ1-2, the V gene TRBV27; D is unresolved. Per the germline V gene, CDR1 is MNHEY and CDR2 is SMNVEV (reference sequence). The CDR3 extends over 15 amino acids. Trimming removed 0 bases from V and 4 bases from J, with 12 bases in between.